The 3 T cell receptor beta chains below were found in one sample sequenced in a study of T cells in Graves' hyperthyroidism and ophthalmopathy. RNA transcripts served as the template for amplifying TCR beta CDR3 regions. First-round RT-PCR targeting the TCR CDR3 was performed with the HTBI primer set. One entry per CDR3 protein results from TCRdb running MiXCR on the multiplex PCR reads. The sample consists of 750,000 to 950,000 distinct CDR3 sequences, around 38% of them appearing once. The source material was blood. These receptors came from a man younger than 35 with Graves' hyperthyroidism.

This clonotype turned up a few times. This chain links TRBV11-2 with TRBJ2-2, with D hard to call. V was trimmed by 1 base and J by 4 bases, leaving 13 bases between them. The CDR3 is made up of 16 amino acids. The germline CDR1 and CDR2 sequences are SGHAT and FQNNGV. The CDR3 sequence: CASSLGPARPTGELFF. CDR3 nucleotides: TGTGCCAGCAGCTTAGGCCCAGCAAGACCCACCGGGGAGCTGTTTTTT.

The sample holds a few counts of this clonotype. The chain has TRBV5-6 and TRBJ1-6; D is possibly TRBD1 (5 bases). Germline CDR1 reads SGHDT; CDR2 reads YYEEEE. V was pared by 1 base and J by 8 bases, with 10 bases between. There are 14 residues in the CDR3. The CDR3 sequence: CASSLRGSDSPLHF. In nucleotides, the CDR3 is TGTGCCAGCAGCTTGCGGGGCAGCGATTCACCCCTCCACTTT.

This clonotype occurred a few times. The chain links TRBV20-1 to TRBJ2-5, with D uncertain. CDR1 is DFQATT, CDR2 SNEGSKA, per germline (reference sequence). V lost 2 bases and J lost 2, with 9 bases in between. CDR3 length: 13 amino acids. The CDR3 reads CSARFGFQETQYF. CDR3 sequence (DNA): TGCAGTGCTAGATTTGGGTTTCAAGAGACCCAGTACTTC.